The 26 T cell receptor beta chains in this list originate from one sample, sequenced in a study of OX40 agonist ivuxolimab in advanced cancers. Produced via immunoSEQ multiplex PCR; TCRdb's table is partial and in-frame only. Of under 80,000 clones in the sample, about 85% were seen once. The input for sequencing was CD4+ or CD8+ T cells sorted from blood, taken in a trial of the OX40 agonist ivuxolimab. The receptors come from an adult with an advanced solid tumor such as melanoma, head and neck, liver or kidney cancer.

The chain is built from TRBV7-6 and TRBJ1-5, with D uncertain. In germline, CDR1 is SGHVS, CDR2 FNYEAQ. The length of the CDR3 is 14 residues. Trimming shortened V by 3 bases and J by 0 bases, and 6 bases separated the two germline ends. In nucleotides, the CDR3 is TGTGCCAGCAGCTTGGGCTATAGCAATCAGCCCCAGCATTTT. Residues: CASSLGYSNQPQHF.

The chain combines TRBV6-6 with TRBJ2-7, with TRBD2 matching over 9 bases. Germline loops: CDR1 MNHNY, CDR2 SVGAGI (reference sequence). The CDR3 loop spans 14 amino acids. Trimming at V came to 4 bases and at J to 4 bases, leaving 5 bases not matched to a gene. The CDR3 DNA reads as TGTGCCAGCAGTTCCCCTAGCGGGGAATACGAGCAGTACTTC. Translating gives CASSSPSGEYEQYF.

This sequence joins TRBV5-1 and TRBJ2-7, with D hard to call. The CDR3 has 13 amino acids. V lost 3 bases, J lost 3 bases, and 10 bases lay in between. Germline values: CDR1 SGHRS, CDR2 YFSETQ. As DNA, the CDR3 is TGCGCCAGCAGCTCTTCCATGGGCTACGAGCAGTACTTC. Amino acids: CASSSSMGYEQYF.

This clone was seen only a few times. The chain uses TRBV30 and TRBJ2-7, with D maybe TRBD1 (5 bases). V gave up 2 bases and J gave up 2 bases, with 16 bases separating them. Germline V gives CDR1 GTSNPN, CDR2 SVGIG (reference sequence). The CDR3 contains 15 residues. The CDR3 bases are TGTGCCTGGAGTAATTGGGGCGGACGACCCTACGAGCAGTACTTC. This codes for CAWSNWGGRPYEQYF.

V gene TRBV19 combines with J gene TRBJ1-6, with unresolved D. The ends were cut back, 4 bases at V and 10 bases at J, with 17 bases in the middle. The germline CDR1 and CDR2 sequences are LNHDA and SQIVND (reference sequence). This CDR3 spans 15 amino acids. CDR3 in amino acids: CASSTPTLTGSPLHF. In DNA form, the CDR3 reads TGTGCCAGTAGTACCCCCACCCTTACGGGGTCACCCCTCCACTTT.

This rearrangement joins TRBV5-1 to TRBJ2-7, with TRBD2 matching 7 bases. The V segment lost 4 bases and the J segment 7 bases; nucleotides outside the gene matches: 8. Per the germline V gene, CDR1 is SGHRS and CDR2 is YFSETQ. CDR3 length: 13 amino acids. The CDR3 region is CASSGAGLGEQYF. The CDR3 DNA follows: TGCGCCAGCAGCGGAGCGGGACTTGGGGAGCAGTACTTC.

The chain is built from TRBV11-1 and TRBJ2-5, with 9 bases aligning to TRBD2. The germline V gene encodes CDR1 SGHAT and CDR2 FQDESV (reference sequence). The CDR3 is 15 amino acids. V was pared by 3 bases and J by 5 bases, with 7 bases of the junction left unmatched. The CDR3 DNA is TGTGCCAGCAGCTTTAGGCCTAGCGGGGAGGAGACCCAGTACTTC. Protein: CASSFRPSGEETQYF.

The chain recombines TRBV2 with TRBJ2-7; 7 bases line up with TRBD1. Germline CDR1 and CDR2: SNHLY and FYNNEI. CDR3 length: 14 amino acids. J was trimmed by 6 bases and V by 5 bases; bases with no gene match: 10. The CDR3 region is CASSRQGRISEQYF. The CDR3 bases are TGTGCCAGCAGTCGACAGGGAAGAATAAGCGAGCAGTACTTC.

The chain joins TRBV5-4 to TRBJ2-3; 7 bases match TRBD2. The CDR3 covers 16 residues. Germline CDR1 and CDR2: SGHNT and YYREEE (reference sequence). After removal of 0 bases from V and 1 base from J, the junction contained 5 bases not matched to a gene. The CDR3 DNA reads TGTGCCAGCAGCTTGGCCGGGAGGACGCGCACAGATACGCAGTATTTT. It translates to CASSLAGRTRTDTQYF.

The table lists this clone with a few counts. The chain uses TRBV7-9 and TRBJ1-2; D gene uncertain. Trimming took 5 bases from V and 7 from J, leaving 11 bases between them. This CDR3 has 12 residues. Germline V lookup: CDR1 SEHNR, CDR2 FQNEAQ (reference sequence). The CDR3 bases are TGTGCCAGCAGCCTCACAGAATCTGGCTACACCTTC. Translation: CASSLTESGYTF.

This clone was recorded only once. J is TRBJ2-3 and V is TRBV6-5; 9 nucleotides agree with TRBD1. The CDR3 is 15 residues long. V was pared by 1 base and J by 3 bases, with 2 bases of the junction left unmatched. Germline V gene lookup returns CDR1 MNHEY and CDR2 SVGAGI. The CDR3 reads CASSYWGTGTDTQYF. The CDR3, as DNA: TGTGCCAGCAGTTACTGGGGGACAGGGACAGATACGCAGTATTTT.

This rearrangement joins TRBV4-2 to TRBJ1-1; maybe TRBD1 (5 bases). Germline V lookup: CDR1 LGHNA, CDR2 YNFKEQ. The V gene lost 4 bases and the J gene lost 4 bases, with 13 bases spanning the gap. The CDR3 runs to 14 residues. In DNA form, the CDR3 reads TGTGCCAGCAGCCTGAATTCAGGGAGCACTGAAGCTTTCTTT. Protein product: CASSLNSGSTEAFF.

The sample holds one count of this clone. The V gene is TRBV25-1, the J gene TRBJ1-2; D may be TRBD1 (6 bases). Per germline, CDR1 MGHDK and CDR2 SYGVNS. There are 16 residues in the CDR3. Trimming removed 6 bases at V and 9 bases at J, with 26 bases between. CDR3 loop: CASSKRSKDSLGSYTF. The CDR3 DNA sequence: TGTGCCAGCAGCAAGAGGAGTAAGGACAGCCTGGGTAGCTACACCTTC.

This clone came up a few times. The chain joins TRBV20-1 to TRBJ1-1, with D possibly matching TRBD1 (5 bases). V lost 0 bases to trimming and J lost 11 bases, with 10 bases between them. This CDR3 contains 11 residues. Germline CDR1 DFQATT, CDR2 SNEGSKA (reference sequence). CDR3 protein: CSARELRGAFF. CDR3 sequence (DNA): TGCAGTGCTAGAGAGCTGCGGGGGGCTTTCTTT.

This sequence joins TRBV5-1 and TRBJ2-7; D is possibly TRBD2 (7 bases). CDR1 is SGHRS and CDR2 is YFSETQ in the germline V gene. The CDR3 runs 16 residues. Trimming took off 1 base at V and 7 bases at J, with 21 bases between the two ends. The CDR3 DNA is TGCGCCAGCAGCTTGTCTGCGAGGGGGGGCCTGGGAGAGCAGTACTTC. Its translation is CASSLSARGGLGEQYF.

The chain carries TRBV7-2 and TRBJ2-7, with 11 bases lining up with TRBD1. V lost 5 bases and J lost 4; bases outside the gene matches: 7. Germline-derived CDR1 and CDR2 are SGHTA and FQGNSA. There are 15 residues in the CDR3. The CDR3 is CASSPQGTGGYEQYF. The CDR3 nucleotides read TGTGCCAGCAGCCCACAAGGGACAGGGGGTTACGAGCAGTACTTC.

The chain carries TRBV9 and TRBJ2-7; 10 nucleotides align to TRBD1. Germline V CDR1 and CDR2: SGDLS, YYNGEE. The CDR3 contains 14 residues. V shed 3 bases, J shed 6 bases, and the junction held 6 bases outside the gene matches. The DNA of the CDR3 is TGTGCCAGCAGCGCCCAGGACAGGGGGTCCGAGCAGTACTTC. Translated: CASSAQDRGSEQYF.

V is TRBV9 and J is TRBJ2-6, with D maybe TRBD1 (6 bases). V lost 0 bases to trimming and J lost 4 bases, with 8 bases between them. Germline V gives CDR1 SGDLS, CDR2 YYNGEE. CDR3 length equals 15 residues. The CDR3 coding sequence is TGTGCCAGCAGCGTAGGTGGGACAGGGGCCAACGTCCTGACTTTC. Protein: CASSVGGTGANVLTF.

This clone was picked up a small number of times. This CDR3 reads CASSPSGGGFYEQFF. Here the CDR3 DNA reads TGTGCCAGCAGCCCCAGTGGGGGGGGCTTTTATGAGCAGTTCTTC. V is TRBV5-4 and J is TRBJ2-1; D is perhaps TRBD2 (7 bases). V lost 4 bases and J 8 bases, leaving 19 bases between the germline ends. Germline V lookup: CDR1 SGHNT, CDR2 YYREEE (reference sequence). The CDR3 has 15 residues.

V is TRBV6-5 and J is TRBJ1-2, with a tentative D call TRBD1 (5 bases). V was cut by 7 bases and J by 1 base, with 13 bases left in between. Germline-derived CDR1 and CDR2 are MNHEY and SVGAGI. This CDR3 contains 14 residues. The CDR3, as DNA: TGTGCCAGCACCAACGGGGACGGTAACTATGGCTACACCTTC. It translates to CASTNGDGNYGYTF.

The V gene is TRBV5-1, the J gene TRBJ2-1; 10 bases line up with TRBD2. Germline lookup yields CDR1 SGHRS and CDR2 YFSETQ. There are 16 residues in the CDR3. Trimming removed 1 base from V and 9 bases from J; junction bases left unmatched: 10. As DNA, the CDR3 is TGCGCCAGCAGCTTGAACCCTAGCGGGAGCGTAAGTGAGCAGTTCTTC. Amino acid sequence: CASSLNPSGSVSEQFF.

This chain connects TRBV5-4 to TRBJ1-2; no clear D. From germline, CDR1 is SGHNT and CDR2 YYREEE (reference sequence). V lost 0 bases and J 5 bases, leaving 8 bases between the germline ends. The length of the CDR3 is 13 residues. The CDR3 coding sequence is TGTGCCAGCAGCTTGGCGGGGTCGTATGGCTACACCTTC. As protein: CASSLAGSYGYTF.

This clone was seen once. The V call is TRBV6-5, the J call TRBJ2-5; 11 nucleotides agree with TRBD1. CDR1 is MNHEY, CDR2 SVGAGI, per germline. The CDR3 covers 13 residues. V gave up 5 bases and J gave up 5 bases; unmatched junction bases: 1. The CDR3 DNA reads TGTGCCAGCAGTCGGACAGGGGGCGAGACCCAGTACTTC. Translation: CASSRTGGETQYF.

The chain joins TRBV6-5 to TRBJ1-5, with a possible D match to TRBD1 (6 bases). The CDR3 has 14 amino acids. V gave up 6 bases and J gave up 6 bases, with 15 bases separating them. CDR1 is MNHEY, CDR2 SVGAGI, per germline. The CDR3 DNA is TGTGCCAGCAGAAGGGCCAAGGGGGGTCAGCCCCAGCATTTT. It is translated as CASRRAKGGQPQHF.

The chain uses TRBV2 and TRBJ1-2; 10 nucleotides agree with TRBD1. Germline V lookup: CDR1 SNHLY, CDR2 FYNNEI. After removal of 4 bases from V and 6 bases from J, the junction contained 5 bases not matched to a gene. The CDR3 consists of 14 residues. CDR3: CASSAGTGVDGYTF. The CDR3 DNA follows: TGTGCCAGCAGTGCCGGGACAGGGGTTGATGGCTACACCTTC. The complete variable domain, with remaining parts taken from reference TRBV2 and TRBJ1-2, reads EPEVTQTPSHQVTQMGQEVILRCVPISNHLYFYWYRQILGQKVEFLVSFYNNEISEKSEIFDDQFSVERPDGSNFTLKIRSTKLEDSAMYFCASSAGTGVDGYTFGSGTRLTVV.

This chain uses TRBV7-9 with TRBJ2-1, with TRBD1 matching 7 bases. Per the germline V gene, CDR1 is SEHNR and CDR2 is FQNEAQ (reference sequence). J was trimmed by 3 bases and V by 5 bases; bases with no gene match: 7. The CDR3 contains 15 residues. The CDR3, as DNA: TGTGCCAGCAGCCCTCGGACAGGAAGCTACAATGAGCAGTTCTTC. Its translation: CASSPRTGSYNEQFF.